This T cell receptor beta chain was identified during a study of T-cell reconstitution after alpha-beta-depleted transplantation in children. This clonotype has at least ten counts. Preparation of the TCRbeta library was carried out with unique molecular identifiers. TCRdb re-called the PCR reads through MiXCR, storing one row per CDR3 protein. The sample lists around 190,000 distinct CDR3 sequences, about 7% occurring once. The germline V gene encodes CDR1 SGHRS and CDR2 YFSETQ. The V gene end was trimmed by 4 bases and the J gene end by 3 bases; junction bases not matched to a gene: 3. The CDR3 runs 14 residues.

The material sequenced was PBMCs, taken before TCRalphabeta/CD19-depleted stem cell transplant. This TCR was sampled from a boy younger than 10 with acute lymphoblastic leukemia, due to receive a stem cell transplant. This chain connects TRBV5-1 to TRBJ2-3, with 9 bases aligning to TRBD1. CDR3 in amino acids: CASSPGQGTDTQYF. For the CDR3, the DNA is TGCGCCAGCAGCCCGGGACAGGGAACAGATACGCAGTATTTT.